This TCR beta chain emerged from a study of blood T cell repertoires in COVID-19. As for the study in general: COVID-19 samples collected from the United States, Italy and Spain covered acute and convalescent phases. In each case, the material was cDNA or gDNA derived from T cells, B-cell-depleted T cells, or PBMCs.

Methods used by the authors: Estimation of nucleated cell counts relied on the amplification of reference gene primers. The data were produced by immunoSEQ multiplex PCR, yet TCRdb's version contains in-frame clones alone and is incomplete. V and J calls and clone size are copied from that table; D and trimming were computed from the DNA. The table records roughly 80,000 clones, 80% to 85% of them present only once. The CDR3 covers 15 residues. The V gene's germline CDR1 is SGHTA and CDR2 FQGNSA. Trimming removed 3 bases from V and 5 bases from J, with 11 bases in between. Source material: peripheral blood. This TCR derives from a man aged 45-65 years with acute or convalescent COVID-19. This chain connects TRBV7-2 to TRBJ1-6; D gene ambiguous. In nucleotides, the CDR3 is TGTGCCAGCAGCTTGGTCTCGACTGATAATTCACCCCTCCACTTT. Its protein is CASSLVSTDNSPLHF.